This T cell receptor beta chain was identified in a study of blood T cells in healthy people across ages. Study findings and constraints: Observed TCR beta diversity showed a strong correlation with the percentage of naive T cells as measured by flow cytometry.

This clonotype was seen many times. The antigen remains unidentified. CDR3 size: 14 residues. Germline V gene lookup returns CDR1 MNHEY and CDR2 SVGAGI. V shed 6 bases and J 4 bases; nucleotides not matched to a gene: 6. A J-beta primer mix and a sample-barcoded 5' primer were used in a second PCR of roughly 6 to 11 cycles. MiXCR, run by TCRdb on the 5' RACE reads, gives a single entry per CDR3 protein. The sample consists of 800,000 to 1,000,000 distinct CDR3 sequences, around 49% of them appearing once. The sample comprised blood. The receptor comes from a man aged 25-40 years in good health. This rearrangement joins TRBV6-5 to TRBJ1-1, with 9 bases aligning to TRBD1. The CDR3 protein is CASSRDRVGTEAFF. The CDR3 bases are TGTGCCAGCAGCCGGGACAGGGTTGGCACTGAAGCTTTCTTT.